This passage covers 5 T cell receptor beta chains from one sample sequenced in a study of post-analysis software for immune sequencing data. Study observations and caveats: Roughly five TRBV segments occurring more often in patients than controls included TRBV5-6, TRBV5-1 and TRBV20-1.

Every TCR beta cDNA library bore unique molecular identifiers. One entry per CDR3 protein results from TCRdb running MiXCR on the PCR reads. The sample lists about 460,000 distinct CDR3 sequences, roughly 46% occurring once. These receptors have no identified antigens. Sequencing was performed on blood. These receptors originate from a girl aged 10-17 years with multiple sclerosis.

The sample holds a few counts of this clonotype. V and J are TRBV7-2 and TRBJ2-1, with D maybe TRBD2 (6 bases). The V end lost 2 bases, the J end lost 7 bases, and 12 bases lay between the germline ends. In germline, CDR1 is SGHTA, CDR2 FQGNSA. The CDR3 runs to 14 residues. Written as DNA, the CDR3 is TGTGCCAGCAGCTTAAGGGACCGGGGGAATGAGCAGTTCTTC. Amino acids: CASSLRDRGNEQFF.

The chain links TRBV15 to TRBJ2-5, with D possibly TRBD1 on 6 matching bases. CDR3 length: 13 residues. V lost 0 bases to trimming and J lost 11 bases, with 13 bases between them. Germline V gives CDR1 LNHNV, CDR2 YYDKDF (reference sequence). CDR3: CATSRETGSEQYF. CDR3 DNA: TGTGCCACCAGCAGAGAAACAGGGAGTGAGCAGTACTTC.

V is TRBV15 and J is TRBJ2-2; the match to TRBD1 covers 8 bases. CDR1 LNHNV and CDR2 YYDKDF come from the germline V gene (reference sequence). Trimming removed 3 bases from V and 4 bases from J; junction bases left unmatched: 7. This CDR3 contains 16 residues. This CDR3 reads CATSSGQGGGTGELFF. DNA for the CDR3: TGTGCCACCAGCAGCGGACAGGGAGGCGGCACCGGGGAGCTGTTTTTT.

This clonotype was detected a few times. The rearrangement links TRBV29-1 to TRBJ2-3; no clear D. Trimming removed 6 bases at V and 0 bases at J, with 19 bases between. Per the germline V gene, CDR1 is SQVTM and CDR2 is ANQGSEA. The CDR3 extends over 16 amino acids. CDR3 sequence reads: CSVVALSTHSTDTQYF. CDR3 nucleotide sequence: TGCAGCGTCGTCGCCCTCTCGACACATAGCACAGATACGCAGTATTTT.

The chain links TRBV4-2 to TRBJ1-4; D is uncertain. V was cut by 2 bases and J by 4 bases, with 17 bases left in between. CDR3 size: 17 residues. Per germline, CDR1 LGHNA and CDR2 YNFKEQ. The chain's CDR3 is CASSQLSGSHGNEKLFF. DNA of the CDR3: TGTGCCAGCAGCCAACTTTCCGGATCGCATGGTAATGAAAAACTGTTTTTT.